This T cell receptor beta chain was recovered during a study of response to subunit inactivated influenza vaccine. General study points: Authors suggested each seasonal influenza vaccination recruits few new T cells.

TCRdb re-analysed the RT-PCR reads in MiXCR, keeping a single row per CDR3 protein. The table includes some 480,000 distinct CDR3 sequences, 9.5% to 12% detected once. This clonotype was counted between two and nine times. Its matching antigen is unknown. The specimen was PBMCs from blood, collected 35 to 45 days after vaccination. The receptor was isolated from a man aged 50 or older who received an inactivated influenza vaccine.

For the CDR3, the DNA is TGTGCCAGCACGCGGCTCGGGGCAGGAGGTAACACCATATATTTT. Its translation is CASTRLGAGGNTIYF. This rearrangement joins TRBV28 to TRBJ1-3; D might be TRBD1 (5 bases). CDR1 and CDR2 from the germline V gene are MDHEN and SYDVKM. The CDR3 length is 15 residues. Trimming pared 7 bases from V and 7 bases from J, leaving 20 bases between.